The clone carrying this TCR beta chain was seen just once. The sample originates from a study of blood T cell repertoires in COVID-19. In the study overall: Some COVID-19 samples were acute and others convalescent; all came from the United States, Italy and Spain.

Original processing methods: Scientists estimated how many nucleated cells there were by amplifying reference gene primers. The method was immunoSEQ multiplex PCR; TCRdb's version includes in-frame clones alone and lacks a portion of them. V and J calls and clone size are those listed in that table; D and trimming were worked out from the DNA. The repertoire holds some 430,000 clones, with less than 95% as singletons. Participants came from roughly 23 US areas, aged roughly 18 to 95 years. Participant-reported clinical history was the basis for cohort assignment. The clonotype originates from a man aged 18 to 35 who had recovered from COVID-19. The material sequenced was PBMCs or T cells enriched from blood (not recorded which).

The CDR3 DNA reads as TGTGCCAGCAGTTTTAACAGTGAGCAGTTCTTC. Protein product: CASSFNSEQFF. The J gene is TRBJ2-1, the V gene TRBV27, with no clear D. Per the germline V gene, CDR1 is MNHEY and CDR2 is SMNVEV (reference sequence). This CDR3 spans 11 amino acids. The ends were cut back, 3 bases at V and 9 bases at J, with 6 bases in the middle.